Presented here are 25 T cell receptor beta chains from one specimen sequenced in a study of identifying expanded T cells in peripheral blood. Libraries were prepared by immunoSEQ multiplex PCR; TCRdb keeps only in-frame clonotypes and omits some of them. This sample carries around 90,000 clones, around 88% of them seen once, and the ten largest clones take 3% to 4%. Source material: blood. Receptor source: a person aged 18-70 years in good health.

As DNA, the CDR3 is TGTGCCAGCAGTTTAGGTCCGCGAGAGACCCAGTACTTC. This sequence encodes CASSLGPRETQYF. V and J are TRBV27 and TRBJ2-5; D ambiguous. Germline lookup yields CDR1 MNHEY and CDR2 SMNVEV (reference sequence). The V end lost 2 bases, the J end lost 4 bases, and 8 bases lay between the germline ends. The CDR3 totals 13 residues.

This chain links TRBV28 with TRBJ1-1; maybe TRBD1 (5 bases). Looked up from germline, CDR1 is MDHEN and CDR2 is SYDVKM. The CDR3 is made up of 15 amino acids. V lost 2 bases and J 1 base, leaving 11 bases between the germline ends. The CDR3 nucleotides read TGTGCCAGCAGTTTACCTACCACAGGGAACACTGAAGCTTTCTTT. Protein: CASSLPTTGNTEAFF.

The rearrangement links TRBV5-4 to TRBJ2-7, with D unresolved. Germline V gene lookup returns CDR1 SGHNT and CDR2 YYREEE (reference sequence). Trimming shortened V by 3 bases and J by 0 bases, and 10 bases separated the two germline ends. The CDR3 covers 14 residues. The CDR3 sequence: CASSYSLSSYEQYF. Written as DNA, the CDR3 is TGTGCCAGCAGCTATAGCCTGAGCTCCTACGAGCAGTACTTC.

This chain connects TRBV30 to TRBJ1-2; 7 bases line up with TRBD1. V trimming: 4 bases; J trimming: 5 bases; junction bases outside the gene matches: 4. This CDR3 is 12 amino acids long. Germline values: CDR1 GTSNPN, CDR2 SVGIG (reference sequence). The CDR3 sequence: CAWNQGDYGYTF. DNA for the CDR3: TGTGCCTGGAACCAGGGGGATTATGGCTACACCTTC.

The CDR3, as DNA: TGTGCCGGCCGGGACACAAGCTACGAGCAGTACTTC. This encodes CAGRDTSYEQYF. The V gene is TRBV7-3, the J gene TRBJ2-7; D may be TRBD1 (6 bases). Germline CDR1 reads SGHTA; CDR2 reads FQGTGA. This CDR3 is 12 amino acids long. With 11 bases removed from V and 3 bases from J, the gap between germline ends came to 14 bases.

The chain has TRBV14 and TRBJ2-5; tentative D call: TRBD2 (5 bases). With 4 bases removed from V and 5 bases from J, the gap between germline ends came to 11 bases. The CDR3 runs to 13 residues. Germline V gene sequence: CDR1 SGHDN, CDR2 FVKESK. The CDR3 coding sequence is TGTGCCAGCAGCCGAGGGAGTTGGGAGACCCAGTACTTC. Translated, it gives CASSRGSWETQYF.

The chain carries TRBV6-1 and TRBJ2-7; TRBD1 might be the D (5 bases). Germline V gene lookup returns CDR1 MNHNS and CDR2 SASEGT. The germline V and J ends were trimmed by 0 bases and 4 bases, with 7 bases remaining between them. The length of the CDR3 is 13 residues. CDR3 DNA sequence: TGTGCCAGCAGTGAAGCGGGGCCATACGAGCAGTACTTC. Encoded protein: CASSEAGPYEQYF.

On this clone: One end of the junction is discordant with germline, which a read error may explain. This chain connects TRBV18 to TRBJ2-7, with 9 bases that match TRBD2. Germline CDR1 reads KGHSH; CDR2 reads LQKENI. CDR3 length equals 15 residues. The CDR3 spells CASSPPGTSSHEQYF. CDR3 DNA: TGTGCCAGCTCACCACCCGGGACTAGCTCCCACGAGCAGTACTTC.

The rearrangement uses TRBV30 and TRBJ1-2; 8 positions agree with TRBD1. J lost 4 bases, V lost 5 bases, and 6 bases had no gene match. Germline CDR1 reads GTSNPN; CDR2 reads SVGIG (reference sequence). The CDR3 is 13 amino acids. CDR3 bases: TGTGCCTGGTCGACAGGGGAGGGCTATGGCTACACCTTC. Translated: CAWSTGEGYGYTF. The entire variable domain, with the rest obtained from reference TRBV30 and TRBJ1-2, is as follows: SQTIHQWPATLVQPVGSPLSLECTVEGTSNPNLYWYRQAAGRGLQLLFYSVGIGQISSEVPQNLSASRPQDRQFILSSKKLLLSDSGFYLCAWSTGEGYGYTFGSGTRLTVV.

The rearrangement uses TRBV6-1 and TRBJ2-1; 11 nucleotides agree with TRBD2. CDR1 and CDR2 from the germline V gene are MNHNS and SASEGT. The ends lost 8 bases at V and 6 bases at J; junction bases unmatched: 9. The CDR3 length is 15 residues. The CDR3 coding sequence is TGTGCCAGCGCTCCGGTAGCGGGGGGGCCCAATGAGCAGTTCTTC. The encoded protein is CASAPVAGGPNEQFF.

This chain links TRBV9 with TRBJ2-7; a possible D gene is TRBD2 (5 bases). Germline V gene sequence: CDR1 SGDLS, CDR2 YYNGEE. Trimming took off 2 bases at V and 5 bases at J, with 11 bases between the two ends. The CDR3 loop spans 13 amino acids. CDR3 bases: TGTGCCAGCAGCGTTGGTCAGAGGGACGAGCAGTACTTC. Protein: CASSVGQRDEQYF.

This chain links TRBV10-2 with TRBJ1-1; D uncertain. The germline V gene has CDR1 WSHSY and CDR2 SAAADI. The V end lost 0 bases, the J end lost 1 base, and 3 bases lay between the germline ends. CDR3 size: 13 residues. The chain's CDR3 is CASSESPNTEAFF. As DNA, the CDR3 is TGCGCCAGCAGTGAGTCTCCGAACACTGAAGCTTTCTTT.

This clone came up many times. The J gene is TRBJ1-3, the V gene TRBV7-9; maybe TRBD1 (6 bases). CDR1 is SEHNR and CDR2 is FQNEAQ in the germline V gene (reference sequence). The CDR3 loop spans 15 amino acids. V was clipped by 2 bases and J by 4 bases, with 12 bases between them. In nucleotides, the CDR3 is TGTGCCAGCAGCTTACCAGGGGTAGCGGGAAACACCATATATTTT. It specifies CASSLPGVAGNTIYF.

The chain combines TRBV19 with TRBJ1-2; TRBD1 matches at 9 bases. The CDR3 is 15 residues long. V was pared by 5 bases and J by 7 bases, with 11 bases of the junction left unmatched. Germline CDR1 reads LNHDA; CDR2 reads SQIVND (reference sequence). CDR3 nucleotide sequence: TGTGCCAGTAGTCCGAGGACAGGGGACGGTAGTGGCTACACCTTC. This encodes CASSPRTGDGSGYTF.

This chain connects TRBV19 to TRBJ1-5, with TRBD1 matching over 9 bases. Germline-derived CDR1 and CDR2 are LNHDA and SQIVND (reference sequence). V lost 4 bases and J lost 5; bases outside the gene matches: 0. There are 13 residues in the CDR3. In nucleotides, the CDR3 is TGTGCCAGTAGTAGGGACAGGGATCAGCCCCAGCATTTT. It specifies CASSRDRDQPQHF.

The chain is built from TRBV28 and TRBJ1-6; D is ambiguous. The CDR3 consists of 14 residues. The germline V gene encodes CDR1 MDHEN and CDR2 SYDVKM. The V end was cut by 9 bases, the J end by 10 bases, with 19 bases between. The CDR3 DNA reads as TGTGCCAGTCGATGGGCGGCCCTCGGGTCACCCCTCCACTTT. Translating gives CASRWAALGSPLHF.

The gene calls are TRBV6-1 and TRBJ2-7; D gene uncertain. This CDR3 is built from 14 residues. Germline CDR1 MNHNS, CDR2 SASEGT. The V and J ends lost 6 bases and 6 bases respectively, with 18 bases between them. CDR3: CASSDTTEFGEQYF. The CDR3 nucleotides are TGTGCCAGCAGCGACACTACGGAGTTCGGCGAGCAGTACTTC.

The chain is built from TRBV30 and TRBJ1-3, with D maybe TRBD1 (5 bases). Germline V CDR1 and CDR2: GTSNPN, SVGIG (reference sequence). V gave up 3 bases and J gave up 2 bases, with 11 bases separating them. This CDR3 has 14 amino acids. DNA for the CDR3: TGTGCCTGGAGGGTCTCAGGGACTGGAAACACCATATATTTT. Amino acid sequence: CAWRVSGTGNTIYF.

The chain combines TRBV7-2 with TRBJ2-7; unclear D gene. V was cut by 2 bases and J by 3 bases, with 14 bases left in between. This CDR3 has 15 amino acids. Germline CDR1 reads SGHTA; CDR2 reads FQGNSA. CDR3 sequence reads: CASSLNPGPLYEQYF. CDR3 nucleotides: TGTGCCAGCAGCTTAAACCCTGGACCCCTCTACGAGCAGTACTTC. Supplemented by reference TRBV7-2 and TRBJ2-7, the full variable domain reads GAGVSQSPSNKVTEKGKDVELRCDPISGHTALYWYRQSLGQGLEFLIYFQGNSAPDKSGLPSDRFSAERTGGSVSTLTIQRTQQEDSAVYLCASSLNPGPLYEQYFGPGTRLTVT.

The chain is built from TRBV18 and TRBJ2-7; D unresolved. With 0 bases removed from V and 4 bases from J, the gap between germline ends came to 10 bases. Germline-derived CDR1 and CDR2 are KGHSH and LQKENI. CDR3 length: 14 residues. The CDR3 reads CASSPPLRLYEQYF. CDR3 coding DNA: TGTGCCAGCTCACCACCGCTAAGGTTGTACGAGCAGTACTTC.

The chain is built from TRBV25-1 and TRBJ2-1; D uncertain. CDR1 and CDR2 from the germline V gene are MGHDK and SYGVNS. There are 10 residues in the CDR3. Trimming removed 5 bases at V and 6 bases at J, with 2 bases between. The CDR3 spells CASSLNEQFF. As DNA, the CDR3 is TGTGCCAGCAGTCTCAATGAGCAGTTCTTC.

The chain links TRBV7-3 to TRBJ2-5; 9 nucleotides align to TRBD1. V trimming: 2 bases; J trimming: 1 base; junction bases outside the gene matches: 2. CDR1 is SGHTA and CDR2 is FQGTGA in the germline V gene. The CDR3 spans 15 residues. CDR3 nucleotides: TGTGCCAGCAGCTTACGACAGGGGGGCCAAGAGACCCAGTACTTC. Translated: CASSLRQGGQETQYF.

The V gene is TRBV2, the J gene TRBJ2-2; D is ambiguous. Trimming shortened V by 3 bases and J by 2 bases, and 13 bases separated the two germline ends. The germline gives CDR1 SNHLY, CDR2 FYNNEI. The CDR3 totals 16 residues. CDR3 loop: CASSEPLRTNTGELFF. Here the CDR3 DNA reads TGTGCCAGCAGTGAGCCACTGCGAACTAACACCGGGGAGCTGTTTTTT.

J is TRBJ2-7 and V is TRBV4-3; D is perhaps TRBD1 (5 bases). Germline assignment: CDR1 LGHNA and CDR2 YSLEER. The CDR3 sequence is 13 residues long. V dropped 5 bases and J dropped 3 bases, with 11 bases sitting between them. CDR3: CASSSSRGYEQYF. CDR3 bases: TGCGCCAGCAGCTCGTCTAGGGGCTACGAGCAGTACTTC.

The table lists this clone with a count of one. This sequence joins TRBV5-4 and TRBJ1-2; no firm D call. The CDR3 has 12 amino acids. Germline CDR1 reads SGHNT; CDR2 reads YYREEE (reference sequence). Trimming cost V 0 bases and J 6 bases, with 6 bases left between them. The CDR3 DNA is TGTGCCAGCAGCTTGGAGGGTCATGGCTACACCTTC. Translation: CASSLEGHGYTF.